This section outlines one T cell receptor (beta chain) sequence together with its context. These data originate in a study of blood T cell repertoires in COVID-19. Overall study context: There were acute and convalescent COVID-19 samples, and they came from the United States, Italy and Spain. T cells, B-cell-depleted T cells, or PBMCs provided the cDNA or gDNA that served as material.

Clones were sequenced by immunoSEQ multiplex PCR, and TCRdb holds only the in-frame ones, with some missing. Counted here are tens of thousands of clones, roughly 82% occurring once; the ten biggest clones make up around 21%. This CDR3 region has 14 residues. Germline-derived CDR1 and CDR2 are SGHAT and FQNNGV. V was cut by 4 bases and J by 10 bases, with 19 bases left in between. The origin of this receptor is an elderly woman with active or convalescent COVID-19. The J gene is TRBJ2-5, the V gene TRBV11-2; a possible D gene is TRBD2 (5 bases). Sequenced: peripheral blood. The CDR3 spells CASSSPGRGVFQYF. Here the CDR3 DNA reads TGTGCCAGCAGCTCCCCAGGCCGGGGAGTTTTCCAGTACTTC. The whole variable domain, filled in from reference TRBV11-2 and TRBJ2-5, reads EAGVAQSPRYKIIEKRQSVAFWCNPISGHATLYWYQQILGQGPKLLIQFQNNGVVDDSQLPKDRFSAERLKGVDSTLKIQPAKLEDSAVYLCASSSPGRGVFQYFGPGTRLLVL.